This record looks at one T cell receptor (beta chain) sequence and its context. Its antigen is unidentified. This sample stems from a study of graft-versus-host responses after intestinal transplantation. Study-wide points: Where graft-donor T cell macrochimerism was present, patients had high graft-versus-host to host-versus-graft clonal ratios in allografts. Marrow from the recipient contained GvH clones, some of which had appeared first in ileum or blood. Early post-transplant HvG declines showed an association with peak circulating GvH clone levels.

Trimming took 3 bases from V and 2 from J, leaving 17 bases between them. Looked up from germline, CDR1 is SGHAT and CDR2 is FQNNGV. The CDR3 extends over 18 amino acids. Method: immunoSEQ multiplex PCR; TCRdb's copy keeps in-frame clones and lacks some. The table shows about 90,000 clones, with over 75% occurring only once. This receptor was identified in a human donor who received an intestinal transplant. The genes are TRBV11-2 and TRBJ2-6; tentatively, D is TRBD1 (5 bases). Sample: unstimulated CD8+ T cells sorted from spleen or lymph node cells, taken before intestinal transplant. The CDR3 DNA follows: TGTGCCAGCAGCTTGGTCGCCCGGGCAGGGACTGGGGCCAACGTCCTGACTTTC. It is translated as CASSLVARAGTGANVLTF.